Presented here are 3 T cell receptor beta chains from one specimen sequenced in a study of blood T cells in healthy people across ages. Combining a sample-barcoded 5' primer with a J-beta primer mix, a second PCR ran for 7 to 11 cycles. Each CDR3 protein gets one entry after TCRdb re-called the 5' RACE reads with MiXCR. Here the sample spans around 1.1 million distinct CDR3 sequences, under 40% being singletons. The sequenced material came from blood. These receptors all stem from a man aged 18 to 35 in good health.

In this sample, this clonotype turned up a few times. The CDR3 reads CASKGDQETQYF. In DNA form, the CDR3 reads TGTGCCAGCAAGGGGGACCAAGAGACCCAGTACTTC. The chain recombines TRBV28 with TRBJ2-5; a possible D gene is TRBD1 (6 bases). This CDR3 region has 12 residues. V lost 7 bases, J lost 0 bases, and 6 bases lay in between. The germline V gene encodes CDR1 MDHEN and CDR2 SYDVKM.

This sequence joins TRBV10-3 and TRBJ2-2; TRBD1 matches at 8 bases. CDR3 length equals 15 residues. Germline V gene sequence: CDR1 ENHRY, CDR2 SYGVKD. V lost 7 bases and J lost 5; bases outside the gene matches: 9. CDR3 amino acids: CAIKGQGARTGELFF. CDR3 nucleotide sequence: TGTGCCATCAAGGGGCAGGGGGCTCGGACCGGGGAGCTGTTTTTT.

The chain has TRBV12-3 or TRBV12-4 and TRBJ2-5, with a weak D call TRBD2 (5 bases). The ends were cut back, 5 bases at V and 5 bases at J, with 15 bases in the middle. The CDR3 consists of 14 residues. This CDR3 is CASSRTGDGETQYF. DNA for the CDR3: TGTGCCAGCAGTCGGACTGGGGATGGGGAGACCCAGTACTTC.